This entry describes one T cell receptor (beta chain). The record originates from a study of T cells in Graves' hyperthyroidism and ophthalmopathy. Amplified TCR beta CDR3 regions derived from RNA transcripts. First-round RT-PCR with HTBI primers amplified the TCR CDR3 region. TCRdb recomputed calls from the multiplex PCR reads with MiXCR, one row per CDR3 protein. There are 200,000 to 250,000 distinct CDR3 sequences in the sample; 16% occur only once, and around 28% lies in the top ten. Orbital computed tomography, thyroid ultrasound, serum thyroxine and TRAb, and clinical symptoms together informed the diagnoses. The ends lost 2 bases at V and 7 bases at J; junction bases unmatched: 7. Germline assignment: CDR1 MNHEY and CDR2 SVGAGI. This CDR3 has 16 residues.

This clonotype was obtained from a woman under 30 with Graves' ophthalmopathy. Sequencing was done on a sample of blood. The V and J genes are TRBV6-5 and TRBJ2-2; 10 positions agree with TRBD1. The CDR3 reads CASSYTDRGPSGELFF. The CDR3 DNA reads TGTGCCAGCAGTTACACCGACAGGGGGCCGAGCGGGGAGCTGTTTTTT.